Below, one T cell receptor (beta chain) is given with its context. The sample originates from a study of cytotoxic CD8 clonotypes in ibrutinib-treated CLL. Using immunoSEQ multiplex PCR, the repertoire was profiled, and TCRdb retains in-frame clones only, with some absent. The sample lists over 200,000 clones; approximately 79% were seen once. The CDR3 is made up of 17 amino acids. From germline, CDR1 is MDHEN and CDR2 SYDVKM. V was trimmed by 7 bases and J by 6 bases, leaving 27 bases between them. The starting material was PBMCs, obtained after 12 months of ibrutinib treatment. The receptor's source is a human donor with chronic lymphocytic leukemia. The genes are TRBV28 and TRBJ1-1; a possible D gene is TRBD1 (5 bases). Here the CDR3 reads CASTSLGAGRWGAEAFF. The DNA for the CDR3 is TGTGCCAGCACCAGTTTAGGCGCAGGGCGGTGGGGGGCTGAAGCTTTCTTT.